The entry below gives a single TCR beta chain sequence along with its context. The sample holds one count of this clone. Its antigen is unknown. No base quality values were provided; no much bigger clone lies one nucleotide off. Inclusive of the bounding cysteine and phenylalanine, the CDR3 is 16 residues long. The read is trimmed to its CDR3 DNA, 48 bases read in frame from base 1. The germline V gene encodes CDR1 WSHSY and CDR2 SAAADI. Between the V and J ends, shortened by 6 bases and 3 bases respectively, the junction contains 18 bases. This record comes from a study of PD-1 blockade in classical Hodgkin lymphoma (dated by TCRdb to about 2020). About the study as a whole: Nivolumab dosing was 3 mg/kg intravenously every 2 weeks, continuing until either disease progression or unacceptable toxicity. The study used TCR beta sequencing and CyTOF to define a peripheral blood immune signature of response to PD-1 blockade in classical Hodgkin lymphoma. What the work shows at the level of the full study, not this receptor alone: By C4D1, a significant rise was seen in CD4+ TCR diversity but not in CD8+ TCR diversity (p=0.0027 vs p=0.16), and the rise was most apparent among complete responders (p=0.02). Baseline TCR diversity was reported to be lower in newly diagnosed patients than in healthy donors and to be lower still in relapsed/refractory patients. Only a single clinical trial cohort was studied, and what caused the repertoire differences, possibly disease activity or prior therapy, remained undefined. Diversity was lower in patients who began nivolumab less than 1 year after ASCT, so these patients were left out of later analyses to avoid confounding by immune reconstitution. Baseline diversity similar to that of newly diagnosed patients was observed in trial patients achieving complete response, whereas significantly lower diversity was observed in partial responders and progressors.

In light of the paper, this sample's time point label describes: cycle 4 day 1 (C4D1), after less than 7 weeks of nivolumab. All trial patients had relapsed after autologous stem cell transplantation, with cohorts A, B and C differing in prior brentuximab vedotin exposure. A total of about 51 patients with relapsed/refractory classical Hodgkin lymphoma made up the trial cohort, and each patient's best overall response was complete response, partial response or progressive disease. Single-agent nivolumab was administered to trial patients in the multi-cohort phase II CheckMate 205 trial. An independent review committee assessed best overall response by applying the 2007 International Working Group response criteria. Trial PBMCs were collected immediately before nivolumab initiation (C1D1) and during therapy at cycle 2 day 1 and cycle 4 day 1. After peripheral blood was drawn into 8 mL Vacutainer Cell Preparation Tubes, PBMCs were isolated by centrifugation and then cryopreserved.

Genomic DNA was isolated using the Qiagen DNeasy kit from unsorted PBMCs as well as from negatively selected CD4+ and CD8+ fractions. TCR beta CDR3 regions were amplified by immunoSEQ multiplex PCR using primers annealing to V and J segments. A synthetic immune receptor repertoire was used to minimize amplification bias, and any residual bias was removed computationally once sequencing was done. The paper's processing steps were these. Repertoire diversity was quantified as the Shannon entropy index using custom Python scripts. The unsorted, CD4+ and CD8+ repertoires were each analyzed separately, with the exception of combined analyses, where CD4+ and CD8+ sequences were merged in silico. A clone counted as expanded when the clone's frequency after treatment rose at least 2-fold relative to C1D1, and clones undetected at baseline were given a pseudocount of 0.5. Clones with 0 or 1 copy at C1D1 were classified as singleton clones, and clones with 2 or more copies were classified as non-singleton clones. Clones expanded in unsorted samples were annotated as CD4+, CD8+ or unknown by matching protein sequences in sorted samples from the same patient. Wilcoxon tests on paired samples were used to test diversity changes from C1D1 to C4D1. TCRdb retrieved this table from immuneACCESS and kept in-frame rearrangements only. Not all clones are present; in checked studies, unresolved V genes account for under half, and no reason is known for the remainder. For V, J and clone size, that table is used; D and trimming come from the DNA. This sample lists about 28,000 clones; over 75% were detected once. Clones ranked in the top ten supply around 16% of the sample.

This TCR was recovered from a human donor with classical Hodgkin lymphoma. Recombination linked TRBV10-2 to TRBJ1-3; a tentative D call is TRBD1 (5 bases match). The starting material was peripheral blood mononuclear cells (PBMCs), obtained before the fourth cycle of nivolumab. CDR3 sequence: CASSRGGELGGNTIYF. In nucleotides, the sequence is TGCGCCAGCAGCCGGGGGGGGGAGCTTGGTGGAAACACCATATATTTT.